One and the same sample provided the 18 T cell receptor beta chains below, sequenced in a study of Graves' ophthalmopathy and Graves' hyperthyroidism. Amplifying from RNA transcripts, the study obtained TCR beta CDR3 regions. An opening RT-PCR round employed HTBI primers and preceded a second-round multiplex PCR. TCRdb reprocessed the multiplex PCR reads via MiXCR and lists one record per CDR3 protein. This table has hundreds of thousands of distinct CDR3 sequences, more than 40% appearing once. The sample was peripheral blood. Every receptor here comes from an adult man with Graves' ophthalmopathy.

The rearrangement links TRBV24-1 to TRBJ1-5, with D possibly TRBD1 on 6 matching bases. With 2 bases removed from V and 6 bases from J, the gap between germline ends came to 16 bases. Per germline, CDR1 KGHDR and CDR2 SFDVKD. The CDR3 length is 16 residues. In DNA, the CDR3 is TGTGCCACCAGTGATTCCCAGGGGTTGGGGCCTCAGCCCCAGCATTTT. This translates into CATSDSQGLGPQPQHF.

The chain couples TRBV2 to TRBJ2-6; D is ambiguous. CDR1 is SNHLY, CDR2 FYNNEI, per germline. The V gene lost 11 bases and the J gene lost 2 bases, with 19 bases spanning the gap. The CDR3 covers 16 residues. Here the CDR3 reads CAWRALGRAGANVLTF. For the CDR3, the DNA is TGTGCCTGGAGAGCTTTGGGTAGGGCTGGGGCCAACGTCCTGACTTTC. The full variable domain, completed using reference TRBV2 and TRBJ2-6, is EPEVTQTPSHQVTQMGQEVILRCVPISNHLYFYWYRQILGQKVEFLVSFYNNEISEKSEIFDDQFSVERPDGSNFTLKIRSTKLEDSAMYFCAWRALGRAGANVLTFGAGSRLTVL.

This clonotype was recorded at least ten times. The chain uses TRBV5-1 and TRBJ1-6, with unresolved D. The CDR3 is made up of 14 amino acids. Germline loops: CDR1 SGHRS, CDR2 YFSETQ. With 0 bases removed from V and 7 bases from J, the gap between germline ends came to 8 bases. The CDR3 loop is CASSLESRNSPLHF. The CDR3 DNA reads TGCGCCAGCAGCTTGGAGTCGCGGAATTCACCCCTCCACTTT.

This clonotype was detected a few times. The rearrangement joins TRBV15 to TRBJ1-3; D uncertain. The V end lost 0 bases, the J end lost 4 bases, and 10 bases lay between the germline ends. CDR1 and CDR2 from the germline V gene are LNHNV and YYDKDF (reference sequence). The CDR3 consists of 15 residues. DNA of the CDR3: TGTGCCACCAGCAGAGAGGGAAAGCCGGGAAACACCATATATTTT. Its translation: CATSREGKPGNTIYF.

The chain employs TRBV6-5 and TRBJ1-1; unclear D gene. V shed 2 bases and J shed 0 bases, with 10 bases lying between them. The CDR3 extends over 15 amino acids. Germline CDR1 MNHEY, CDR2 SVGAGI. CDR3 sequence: CASSYRNIMNTEAFF. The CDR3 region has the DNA TGTGCCAGCAGTTACAGAAATATAATGAACACTGAAGCTTTCTTT.

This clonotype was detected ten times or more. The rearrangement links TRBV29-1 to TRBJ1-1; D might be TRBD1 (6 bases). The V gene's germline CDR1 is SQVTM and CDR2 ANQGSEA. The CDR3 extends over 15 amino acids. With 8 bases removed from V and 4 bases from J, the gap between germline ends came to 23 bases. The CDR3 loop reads CSISPKGDWSTEAFF. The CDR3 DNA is TGCAGCATCTCTCCGAAGGGGGATTGGAGCACTGAAGCTTTCTTT. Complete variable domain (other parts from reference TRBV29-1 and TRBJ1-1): SAVISQKPSRDICQRGTSLTIQCQVDSQVTMMFWYRQQPGQSLTLIATANQGSEATYESGFVIDKFPISRPNLTFSTLTVSNMSPEDSSIYLCSISPKGDWSTEAFFGQGTRLTVV.

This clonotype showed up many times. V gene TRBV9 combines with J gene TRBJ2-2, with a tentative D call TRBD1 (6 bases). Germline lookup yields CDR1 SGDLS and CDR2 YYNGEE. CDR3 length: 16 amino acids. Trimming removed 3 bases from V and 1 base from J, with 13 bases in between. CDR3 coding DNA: TGTGCCAGCAGCGCTCCCCCCAGGGGGAACACCGGGGAGCTGTTTTTT. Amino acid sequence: CASSAPPRGNTGELFF.

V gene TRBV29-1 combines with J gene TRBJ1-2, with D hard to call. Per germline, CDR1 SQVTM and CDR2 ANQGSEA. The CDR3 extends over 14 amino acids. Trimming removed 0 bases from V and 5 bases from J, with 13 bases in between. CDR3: CSVEEARAPYGYTF. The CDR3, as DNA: TGCAGCGTTGAAGAGGCGCGAGCCCCGTATGGCTACACCTTC.

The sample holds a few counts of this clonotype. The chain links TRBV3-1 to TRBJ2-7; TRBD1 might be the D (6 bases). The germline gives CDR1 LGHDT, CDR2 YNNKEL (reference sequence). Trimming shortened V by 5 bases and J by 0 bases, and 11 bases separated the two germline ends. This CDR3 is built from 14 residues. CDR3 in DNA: TGTGCCAGCAGCAGGACAGTGAGCTCCTACGAGCAGTACTTC. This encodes CASSRTVSSYEQYF.

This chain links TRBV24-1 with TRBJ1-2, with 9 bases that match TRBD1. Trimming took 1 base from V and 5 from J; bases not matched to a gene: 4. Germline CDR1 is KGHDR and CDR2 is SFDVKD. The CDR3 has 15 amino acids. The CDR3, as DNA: TGTGCCACCAGTGATTTTCGTGGGACAGGGTATGGCTACACCTTC. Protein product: CATSDFRGTGYGYTF.

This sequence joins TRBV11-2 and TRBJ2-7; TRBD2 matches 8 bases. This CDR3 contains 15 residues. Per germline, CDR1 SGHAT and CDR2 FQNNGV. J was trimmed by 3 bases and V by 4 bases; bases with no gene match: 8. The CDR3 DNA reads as TGTGCCAGCAGCTCCCGGACTAGCTCTAACTACGAGCAGTACTTC. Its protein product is CASSSRTSSNYEQYF.

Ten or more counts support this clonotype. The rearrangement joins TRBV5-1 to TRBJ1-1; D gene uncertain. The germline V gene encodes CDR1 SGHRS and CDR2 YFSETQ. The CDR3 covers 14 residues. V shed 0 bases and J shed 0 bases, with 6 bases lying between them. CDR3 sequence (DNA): TGCGCCAGCAGCTTGGCCTCGGTGAACACTGAAGCTTTCTTT. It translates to CASSLASVNTEAFF.

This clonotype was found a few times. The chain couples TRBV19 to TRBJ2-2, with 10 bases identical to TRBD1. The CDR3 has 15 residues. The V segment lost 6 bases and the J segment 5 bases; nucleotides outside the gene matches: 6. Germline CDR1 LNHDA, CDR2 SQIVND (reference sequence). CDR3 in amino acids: CASRSGTGDTGELFF. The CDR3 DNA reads TGTGCCAGTAGATCCGGGACAGGGGATACCGGGGAGCTGTTTTTT. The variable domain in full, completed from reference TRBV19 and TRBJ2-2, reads DGGITQSPKYLFRKEGQNVTLSCEQNLNHDAMYWYRQDPGQGLRLIYYSQIVNDFQKGDIAEGYSVSREKKESFPLTVTSAQKNPTAFYLCASRSGTGDTGELFFGEGSRLTVL.

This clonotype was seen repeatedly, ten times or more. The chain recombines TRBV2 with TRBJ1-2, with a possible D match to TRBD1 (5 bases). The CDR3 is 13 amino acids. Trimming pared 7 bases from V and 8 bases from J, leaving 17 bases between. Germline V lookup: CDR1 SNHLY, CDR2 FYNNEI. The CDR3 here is CASNSVGDLGYTF. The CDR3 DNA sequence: TGTGCCAGCAATTCGGTAGGGGACTTGGGCTACACCTTC.

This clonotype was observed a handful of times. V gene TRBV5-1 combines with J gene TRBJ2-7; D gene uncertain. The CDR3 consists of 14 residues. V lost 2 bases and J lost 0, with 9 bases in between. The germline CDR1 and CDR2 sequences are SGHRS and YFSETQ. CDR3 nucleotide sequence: TGCGCCAGCAGCTTATCCACCACCTCCTACGAGCAGTACTTC. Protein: CASSLSTTSYEQYF. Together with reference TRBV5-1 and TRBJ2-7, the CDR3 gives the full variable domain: KAGVTQTPRYLIKTRGQQVTLSCSPISGHRSVSWYQQTPGQGLQFLFEYFSETQRNKGNFPGRFSGRQFSNSRSEMNVSTLELGDSALYLCASSLSTTSYEQYFGPGTRLTVT.

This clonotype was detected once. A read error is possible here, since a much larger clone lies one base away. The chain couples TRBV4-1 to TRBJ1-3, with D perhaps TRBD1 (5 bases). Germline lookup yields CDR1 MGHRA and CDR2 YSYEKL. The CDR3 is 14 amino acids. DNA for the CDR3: TGTGCCAGCAGCCAATCCGGGACTTCGAACACCGTATATTTT. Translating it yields CASSQSGTSNTVYF.

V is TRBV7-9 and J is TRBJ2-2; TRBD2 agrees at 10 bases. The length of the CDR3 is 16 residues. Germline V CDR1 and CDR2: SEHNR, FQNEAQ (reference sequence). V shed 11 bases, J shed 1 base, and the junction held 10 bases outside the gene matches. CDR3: CAGELAGGENTGELFF. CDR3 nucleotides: TGTGCCGGGGAATTAGCGGGGGGCGAGAACACCGGGGAGCTGTTTTTT.

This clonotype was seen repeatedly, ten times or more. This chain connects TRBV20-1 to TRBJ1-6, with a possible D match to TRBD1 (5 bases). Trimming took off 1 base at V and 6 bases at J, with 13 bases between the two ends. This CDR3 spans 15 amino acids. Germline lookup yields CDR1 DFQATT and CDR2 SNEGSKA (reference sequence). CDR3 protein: CSARAGTQGNSPLHF. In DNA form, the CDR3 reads TGCAGTGCTAGAGCCGGGACCCAGGGTAATTCACCCCTCCACTTT.